This T cell receptor beta chain was sequenced in a study of blood T cell repertoires in COVID-19. Whole-study context: From T cells, B-cell-depleted T cells, or PBMCs came the material, which was cDNA or gDNA.

This table comes from immunoSEQ multiplex PCR, and its TCRdb copy is limited to in-frame clones, with some not included. The repertoire holds about 55,000 clones, with about nine tenths as singletons. The CDR3 runs 15 residues. From germline, CDR1 is MNHEY and CDR2 SMNVEV (reference sequence). V lost 2 bases, J lost 4 bases, and 14 bases lay in between. The receptor was derived from a middle-aged man with acute or convalescent COVID-19. The rearrangement uses TRBV27 and TRBJ1-1, with D possibly matching TRBD1 (6 bases). The sample comprised peripheral blood. The DNA for the CDR3 is TGTGCCAGCAGTTTAAGGGGGACCGGTAGCACTGAAGCTTTCTTT. It translates to CASSLRGTGSTEAFF.